This T cell receptor beta chain came from a study of blood T cells in healthy people across ages. General observations from the study: Per-million-T-cell TCR beta diversity fell roughly linearly with age.

On this clonotype: What it binds is not known.

Primed by a sample-barcoded 5' primer and a J-beta primer mix, a second PCR proceeded for about 6 to 12 cycles. Each CDR3 protein is one row after TCRdb ran MiXCR on the 5' RACE reads. Of more than 700,000 distinct CDR3 sequences in the sample, roughly 50% were seen once. The V end lost 5 bases, the J end lost 6 bases, and 14 bases lay between the germline ends. CDR3 length equals 13 residues. The sample consisted of blood. V usage is TRBV12-3 or TRBV12-4 and J usage is TRBJ2-7, with TRBD1 as a possible D gene (6 bases). This receptor was identified in a man aged 80 or over in good health. CDR3: CASSLTGFSEQYF. CDR3 coding DNA: TGTGCCAGCAGTCTTACAGGGTTCAGCGAGCAGTACTTC.